This TCR beta chain was sequenced during a study of T cell repertoires in MIS-A myocarditis. The method was immunoSEQ multiplex PCR; TCRdb's version includes in-frame clones alone and lacks a portion of them. The repertoire holds about 15,000 clones, with 74% as singletons. This CDR3 comprises 17 residues. Germline V gives CDR1 MDHEN, CDR2 SYDVKM. The V and J ends lost 7 bases and 0 bases, in that order; junction bases with no gene match: 12. Sequencing used left ventricle heart tissue obtained at autopsy. The chain has TRBV28 and TRBJ2-3, with 8 bases aligning to TRBD1. The receptor comes from a young man with fulminant myocarditis from multisystem inflammatory syndrome in adults (MIS-A) after COVID-19. The CDR3 nucleotides read TGTGCCAGCAATATTGTTGAGGACAGGGCCAGCACAGATACGCAGTATTTT. It encodes CASNIVEDRASTDTQYF.